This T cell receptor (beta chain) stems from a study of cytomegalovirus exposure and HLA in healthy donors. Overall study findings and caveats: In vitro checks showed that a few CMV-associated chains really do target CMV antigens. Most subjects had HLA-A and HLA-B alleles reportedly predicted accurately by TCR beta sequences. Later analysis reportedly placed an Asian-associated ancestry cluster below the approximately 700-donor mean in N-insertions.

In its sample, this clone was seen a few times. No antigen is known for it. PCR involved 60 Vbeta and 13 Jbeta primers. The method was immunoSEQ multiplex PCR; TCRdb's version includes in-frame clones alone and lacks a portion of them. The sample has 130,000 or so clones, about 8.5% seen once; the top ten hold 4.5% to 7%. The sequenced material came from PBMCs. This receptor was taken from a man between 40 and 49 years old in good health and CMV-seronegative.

The CDR3 bases are TGTGCCAGTAGTAGGCAGGCCCGGGAGTATGGCTACACCTTC. Translation gives CASSRQAREYGYTF. The rearrangement uses TRBV19 and TRBJ1-2; D not resolved. The CDR3 loop spans 14 amino acids. V was cut by 4 bases and J by 5 bases, with 14 bases left in between. CDR1 is LNHDA, CDR2 SQIVND, per germline (reference sequence).